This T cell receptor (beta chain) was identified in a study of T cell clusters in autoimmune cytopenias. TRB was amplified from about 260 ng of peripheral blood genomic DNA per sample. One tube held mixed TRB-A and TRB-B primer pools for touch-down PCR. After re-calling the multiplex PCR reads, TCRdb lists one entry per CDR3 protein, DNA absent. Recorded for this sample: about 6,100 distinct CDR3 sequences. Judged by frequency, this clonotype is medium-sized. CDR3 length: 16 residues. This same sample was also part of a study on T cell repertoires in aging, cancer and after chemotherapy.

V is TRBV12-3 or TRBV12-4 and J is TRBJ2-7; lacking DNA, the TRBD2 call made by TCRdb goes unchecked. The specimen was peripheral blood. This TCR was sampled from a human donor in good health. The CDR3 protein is CASSLTGRPSSYEQYF.